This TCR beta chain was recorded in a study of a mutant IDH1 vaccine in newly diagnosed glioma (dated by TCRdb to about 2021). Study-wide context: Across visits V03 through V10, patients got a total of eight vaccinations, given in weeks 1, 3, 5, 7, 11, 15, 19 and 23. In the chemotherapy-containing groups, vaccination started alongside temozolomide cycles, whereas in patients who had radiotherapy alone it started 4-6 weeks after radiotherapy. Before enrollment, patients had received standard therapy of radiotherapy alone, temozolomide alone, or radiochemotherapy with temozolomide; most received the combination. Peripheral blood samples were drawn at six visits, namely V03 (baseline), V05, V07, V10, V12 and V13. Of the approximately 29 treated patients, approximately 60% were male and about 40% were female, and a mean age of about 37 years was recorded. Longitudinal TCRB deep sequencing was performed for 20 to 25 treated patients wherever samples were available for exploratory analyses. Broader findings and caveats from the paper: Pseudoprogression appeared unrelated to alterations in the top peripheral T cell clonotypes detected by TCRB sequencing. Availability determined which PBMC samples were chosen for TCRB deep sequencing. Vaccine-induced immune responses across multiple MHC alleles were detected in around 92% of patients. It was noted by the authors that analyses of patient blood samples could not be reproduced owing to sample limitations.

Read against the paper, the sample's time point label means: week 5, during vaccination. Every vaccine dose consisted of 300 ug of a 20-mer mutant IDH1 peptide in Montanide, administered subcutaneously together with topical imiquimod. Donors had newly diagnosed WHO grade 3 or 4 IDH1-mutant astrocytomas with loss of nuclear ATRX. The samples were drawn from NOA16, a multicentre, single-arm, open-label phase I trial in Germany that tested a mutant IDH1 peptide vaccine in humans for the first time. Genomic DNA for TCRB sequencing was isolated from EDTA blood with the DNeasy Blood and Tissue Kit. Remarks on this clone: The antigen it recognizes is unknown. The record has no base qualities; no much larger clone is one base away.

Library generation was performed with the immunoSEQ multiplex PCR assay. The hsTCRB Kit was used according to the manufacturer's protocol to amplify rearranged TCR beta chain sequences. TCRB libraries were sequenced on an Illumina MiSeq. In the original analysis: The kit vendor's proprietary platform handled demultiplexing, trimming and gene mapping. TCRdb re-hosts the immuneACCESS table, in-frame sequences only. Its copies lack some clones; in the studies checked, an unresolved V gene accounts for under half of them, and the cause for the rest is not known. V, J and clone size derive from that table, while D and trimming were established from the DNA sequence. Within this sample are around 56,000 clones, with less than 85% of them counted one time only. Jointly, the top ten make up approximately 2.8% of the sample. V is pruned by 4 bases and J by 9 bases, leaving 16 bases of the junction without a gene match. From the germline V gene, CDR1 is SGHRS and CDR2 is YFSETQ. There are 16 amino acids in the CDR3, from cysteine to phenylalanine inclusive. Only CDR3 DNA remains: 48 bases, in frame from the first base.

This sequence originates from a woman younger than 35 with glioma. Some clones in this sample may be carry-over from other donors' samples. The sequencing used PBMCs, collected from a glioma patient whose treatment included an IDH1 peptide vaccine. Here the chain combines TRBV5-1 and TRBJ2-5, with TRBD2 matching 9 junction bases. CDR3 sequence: CASSPGLAGAPSAQYF. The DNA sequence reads TGCGCCAGCAGCCCCGGATTAGCGGGGGCCCCTTCGGCCCAGTACTTC.